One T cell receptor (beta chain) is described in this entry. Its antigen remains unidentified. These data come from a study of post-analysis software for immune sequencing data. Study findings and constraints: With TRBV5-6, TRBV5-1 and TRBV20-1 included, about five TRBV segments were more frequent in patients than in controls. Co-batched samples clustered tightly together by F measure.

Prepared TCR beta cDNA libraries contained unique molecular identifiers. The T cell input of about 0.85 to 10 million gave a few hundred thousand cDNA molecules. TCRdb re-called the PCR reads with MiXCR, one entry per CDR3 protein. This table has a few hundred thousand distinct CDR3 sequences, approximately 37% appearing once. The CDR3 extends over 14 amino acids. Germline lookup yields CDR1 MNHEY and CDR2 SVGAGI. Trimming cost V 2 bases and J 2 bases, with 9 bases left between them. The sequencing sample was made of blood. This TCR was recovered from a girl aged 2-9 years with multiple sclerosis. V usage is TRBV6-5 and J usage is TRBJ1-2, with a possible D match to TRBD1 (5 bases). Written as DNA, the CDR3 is TGTGCCAGCAGTTACAGGGGAGAAAACTATGGCTACACCTTC. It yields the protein CASSYRGENYGYTF.